One and the same sample provided the 24 T cell receptor beta chains below, sequenced in a study of chemoradiotherapy in HPV16-positive cancers. Profiling relied on immunoSEQ multiplex PCR, and the TCRdb table lists in-frame clones only, not all of them. The table includes 29,000 or so clones, 91% detected once. The source material was blood, sampled from a patient who underwent chemoradiotherapy. These receptor sequences come from a human donor with HPV-associated anogenital cancer.

This rearrangement joins TRBV7-9 to TRBJ1-5; 12 bases match TRBD1. Germline V gene data show CDR1 as SEHNR and CDR2 as FQNEAQ (reference sequence). The CDR3 length is 16 residues. J was trimmed by 6 bases and V by 5 bases; bases with no gene match: 8. Here the CDR3 DNA reads TGTGCCAGCAGCCTAGTGGGACAGGGGGCGATTCAGCCCCAGCATTTT. Protein product: CASSLVGQGAIQPQHF.

The chain uses TRBV7-2 and TRBJ2-5, with D possibly being TRBD1 or TRBD2 (5 bases each). Trimming left V 1 base short and J 5 bases short, with 8 bases between. The CDR3 contains 13 residues. Germline V CDR1 and CDR2: SGHTA, FQGNSA. The CDR3 here is CASSLDGAETQYF. The CDR3 DNA reads TGTGCCAGCAGCTTAGACGGGGCCGAGACCCAGTACTTC.

This clone was seen a single time. The chain has TRBV6-1 and TRBJ2-4, with unresolved D. The CDR3 has 17 residues. Looked up from germline, CDR1 is MNHNS and CDR2 is SASEGT. The ends were cut back, 2 bases at V and 1 base at J, with 15 bases in the middle. Here the CDR3 reads CASSESPLTLAKNIQYF. CDR3 bases: TGTGCCAGCAGTGAAAGTCCCCTTACCCTGGCCAAAAACATTCAGTACTTC.

The CDR3 sequence is CAWSRGHEQFF. The DNA for the CDR3 is TGTGCCTGGTCCAGGGGGCATGAGCAGTTCTTC. V gene TRBV30 combines with J gene TRBJ2-1, with 8 bases that match TRBD1. V lost 5 bases, J lost 8 bases, and 2 bases stayed unmatched. Germline V gene sequence: CDR1 GTSNPN, CDR2 SVGIG (reference sequence). CDR3 length equals 11 residues.

The table lists this clone with a count of one. The rearrangement links TRBV5-6 to TRBJ2-5, with a possible D match to TRBD1 (6 bases). Germline CDR1 is SGHDT and CDR2 is YYEEEE. The ends were cut back, 2 bases at V and 7 bases at J, with 12 bases in the middle. This CDR3 region has 13 residues. The CDR3 protein is CASSLQGWGTQYF. The CDR3 DNA reads as TGTGCCAGCAGCTTACAGGGCTGGGGGACCCAGTACTTC. Variable domain in full (rest from reference TRBV5-6 and TRBJ2-5): DAGVTQSPTHLIKTRGQQVTLRCSPKSGHDTVSWYQQALGQGPQFIFQYYEEEERQRGNFPDRFSGHQFPNYSSELNVNALLLGDSALYLCASSLQGWGTQYFGPGTRLLVL.

This chain connects TRBV28 to TRBJ2-3, with TRBD2 matching over 8 bases. This CDR3 has 15 amino acids. CDR1 and CDR2 (germline): MDHEN, SYDVKM. V lost 4 bases to trimming and J lost 4 bases; unmatched junction nucleotides: 7. CDR3: CASSSQAGVSDTQYF. CDR3 coding DNA: TGTGCCAGCAGTTCACAAGCGGGAGTCTCAGATACGCAGTATTTT.

V and J are TRBV5-1 and TRBJ2-7; D gene uncertain. Germline-derived CDR1 and CDR2 are SGHRS and YFSETQ. There are 14 residues in the CDR3. The germline V and J ends were trimmed by 0 bases and 2 bases, with 9 bases remaining between them. CDR3 protein: CASSLGSSTYEQYF. CDR3 DNA: TGCGCCAGCAGCTTGGGCAGTTCTACCTACGAGCAGTACTTC.

The V gene is TRBV28, the J gene TRBJ1-5, with TRBD1 as a possible D gene (5 bases). The CDR3 runs 12 residues. Germline CDR1 MDHEN, CDR2 SYDVKM. Trimming shortened V by 6 bases and J by 9 bases, and 12 bases separated the two germline ends. The DNA of the CDR3 is TGTGCCAGCAGGGCCGAGAGGGGGCCCCAGCATTTT. This codes for CASRAERGPQHF. Filled out from reference TRBV28 and TRBJ1-5, the complete variable domain reads DVKVTQSSRYLVKRTGEKVFLECVQDMDHENMFWYRQDPGLGLRLIYFSYDVKMKEKGDIPEGYSVSREKKERFSLILESASTNQTSMYLCASRAERGPQHFGDGTRLSIL.

The J gene is TRBJ2-5, the V gene TRBV7-3, with D perhaps matching TRBD2 (6 bases). This CDR3 is built from 15 residues. V dropped 1 base and J dropped 4 bases, with 13 bases sitting between them. Germline assignment: CDR1 SGHTA and CDR2 FQGTGA. The CDR3 reads CASSLMGDWRETQYF. In DNA form, the CDR3 reads TGTGCCAGCAGCTTAATGGGGGACTGGCGAGAGACCCAGTACTTC.

The chain joins TRBV30 to TRBJ2-1; 9 nucleotides line up with TRBD2. Unmatched junction bases numbered 7, after V lost 8 bases and J lost 8 bases. The CDR3 contains 12 residues. The germline V gene encodes CDR1 GTSNPN and CDR2 SVGIG (reference sequence). The CDR3 nucleotides are TGTGCCAAAGGCCGGACTAGCGATGAGCAGTTCTTC. Its translation: CAKGRTSDEQFF.

The rearrangement joins TRBV5-6 to TRBJ2-7; the D is unclear. The germline CDR1 and CDR2 sequences are SGHDT and YYEEEE. V was cut by 3 bases and J by 4 bases, with 5 bases left in between. The CDR3 is 11 residues long. The chain's CDR3 is CASSSEYEQYF. CDR3 nucleotides: TGTGCCAGCAGCTCGGAGTACGAGCAGTACTTC. Full variable domain (remainder filled in from reference TRBV5-6 and TRBJ2-7): DAGVTQSPTHLIKTRGQQVTLRCSPKSGHDTVSWYQQALGQGPQFIFQYYEEEERQRGNFPDRFSGHQFPNYSSELNVNALLLGDSALYLCASSSEYEQYFGPGTRLTVT.

The chain carries TRBV18 and TRBJ1-3, with a weak D call TRBD1 (5 bases). This CDR3 is 15 amino acids long. Germline-derived CDR1 and CDR2 are KGHSH and LQKENI. Trimming removed 3 bases at V and 4 bases at J, with 13 bases between. The CDR3: CASSPTPNRGNTIYF. The CDR3, as DNA: TGTGCCAGCTCACCCACGCCAAACAGGGGAAACACCATATATTTT.

This chain joins TRBV2 and TRBJ1-4, with TRBD1 matching 9 bases. This CDR3 comprises 14 residues. V dropped 6 bases and J dropped 8; count of bases not matched to a gene: 7. CDR1 is SNHLY and CDR2 is FYNNEI in the germline V gene. CDR3 coding DNA: TGTGCCAGCAGGATGGGACAGGGACCCGAAAAACTGTTTTTT. It codes for CASRMGQGPEKLFF.

The genes are TRBV10-3 and TRBJ1-3, with 8 bases fitting TRBD1. Germline V gives CDR1 ENHRY, CDR2 SYGVKD. The CDR3 length is 17 residues. The junction had 8 bases not matched to a gene; V was cut back by 4 bases and J by 0 bases. CDR3 sequence: CAISGDRGLGSGNTIYF. The CDR3 DNA reads as TGTGCCATCAGTGGCGACAGGGGATTAGGCTCTGGAAACACCATATATTTT.

The genes are TRBV13 and TRBJ2-3, with TRBD2 identical over 10 bases. Germline CDR1 and CDR2: PRHDT and FYEKMQ (reference sequence). V shed 4 bases and J 0 bases; nucleotides not matched to a gene: 4. This CDR3 region has 16 residues. CDR3 sequence reads: CASSYLAGDSTDTQYF. As DNA, the CDR3 is TGTGCCAGCAGCTACCTAGCGGGAGACAGCACAGATACGCAGTATTTT.

V and J are TRBV11-1 and TRBJ2-2; D is possibly TRBD2 (6 bases). This CDR3 is built from 15 residues. Germline lookup yields CDR1 SGHAT and CDR2 FQDESV (reference sequence). The V end lost 2 bases, the J end lost 2 bases, and 9 bases lay between the germline ends. CDR3 protein: CASSLRLENTGELFF. In DNA, the CDR3 is TGTGCCAGCAGCTTACGACTAGAAAACACCGGGGAGCTGTTTTTT.

This clone has only one observation. This sequence joins TRBV6-5 and TRBJ1-2; D is uncertain. Trimming took off 6 bases at V and 2 bases at J, with 13 bases between the two ends. Germline V gene lookup returns CDR1 MNHEY and CDR2 SVGAGI. The CDR3 has 14 amino acids. The CDR3 sequence: CASSRPTENYGYTF. CDR3 in DNA: TGTGCCAGCAGCCGACCGACCGAAAACTATGGCTACACCTTC.

The chain employs TRBV28 and TRBJ1-5; 8 bases match TRBD1. CDR1 and CDR2 (germline): MDHEN, SYDVKM. The CDR3 runs to 15 residues. The J segment lost 6 bases and the V segment lost 6 bases, leaving 10 bases of the junction unmatched. This chain's CDR3 is CASSRDRGSRQPQHF. Written as DNA, the CDR3 is TGTGCCAGCAGCCGCGACAGGGGAAGTCGTCAGCCCCAGCATTTT.

This clone has only one observation. J is TRBJ1-5 and V is TRBV5-6; unclear D gene. V was cut by 4 bases and J by 2 bases, with 19 bases left in between. The CDR3 contains 17 residues. Germline V lookup: CDR1 SGHDT, CDR2 YYEEEE. The CDR3 loop reads CASSPGSNFGRNQPQHF. CDR3 bases: TGTGCCAGCAGCCCTGGGTCAAATTTTGGTCGCAATCAGCCCCAGCATTTT.

In DNA, the CDR3 is TGTGCCATCAGGTTTTCAGGGTTAGCGACTGAAGCTTTCTTT. This sequence encodes CAIRFSGLATEAFF. This chain connects TRBV10-3 to TRBJ1-1; a weak D match, TRBD1 (5 bases). V lost 6 bases to trimming and J lost 5 bases, with 16 bases between them. The germline CDR1 and CDR2 sequences are ENHRY and SYGVKD. The CDR3 sequence is 14 residues long.

The chain employs TRBV6-5 and TRBJ1-1; D might be TRBD1 (6 bases). The CDR3 sequence is 15 residues long. The ends were cut back, 2 bases at V and 7 bases at J, with 17 bases in the middle. Germline assignment: CDR1 MNHEY and CDR2 SVGAGI. CDR3 DNA: TGTGCCAGCAGTTACACTCCCCGGACAGTTAGTGAAGCTTTCTTT. Residues: CASSYTPRTVSEAFF.

This chain links TRBV7-2 with TRBJ1-1; D is ambiguous. Germline lookup yields CDR1 SGHTA and CDR2 FQGNSA. V lost 1 base, J lost 1 base, and 4 bases lay in between. The CDR3 spans 13 residues. The CDR3 bases are TGTGCCAGCAGCTTAGGACGGAACACTGAAGCTTTCTTT. This codes for CASSLGRNTEAFF. Looking up the rest from reference TRBV7-2 and TRBJ1-1 gives the full variable domain: GAGVSQSPSNKVTEKGKDVELRCDPISGHTALYWYRQSLGQGLEFLIYFQGNSAPDKSGLPSDRFSAERTGGSVSTLTIQRTQQEDSAVYLCASSLGRNTEAFFGQGTRLTVV.

The J gene is TRBJ1-2, the V gene TRBV4-2; D might be TRBD1 (6 bases). Germline CDR1 and CDR2: LGHNA and YNFKEQ. CDR3 length equals 15 residues. The ends were cut back, 0 bases at V and 6 bases at J, with 14 bases in the middle. The CDR3 spells CASSQDQDRDNGYTF. The DNA of the CDR3 is TGTGCCAGCAGCCAAGATCAGGACAGAGATAATGGCTACACCTTC.

The genes are TRBV19 and TRBJ1-1, with no clear D. The V end was cut by 3 bases, the J end by 3 bases, with 11 bases between. Germline assignment: CDR1 LNHDA and CDR2 SQIVND (reference sequence). This CDR3 comprises 14 residues. This CDR3 is CASSILGPDTEAFF. CDR3 sequence (DNA): TGTGCCAGTAGTATCTTGGGCCCCGACACTGAAGCTTTCTTT.